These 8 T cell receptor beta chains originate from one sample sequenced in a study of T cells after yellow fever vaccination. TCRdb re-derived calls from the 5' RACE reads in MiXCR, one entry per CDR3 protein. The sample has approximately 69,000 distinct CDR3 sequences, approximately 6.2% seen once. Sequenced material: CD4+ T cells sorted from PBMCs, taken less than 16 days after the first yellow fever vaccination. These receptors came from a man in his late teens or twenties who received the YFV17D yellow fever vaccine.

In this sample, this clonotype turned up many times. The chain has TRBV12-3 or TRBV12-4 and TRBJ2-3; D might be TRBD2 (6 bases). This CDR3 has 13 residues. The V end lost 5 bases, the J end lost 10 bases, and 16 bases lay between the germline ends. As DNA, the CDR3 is TGTGCCAGCAGTCACTCTAGCGAAAGGCCGCAGTATTTT. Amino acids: CASSHSSERPQYF.

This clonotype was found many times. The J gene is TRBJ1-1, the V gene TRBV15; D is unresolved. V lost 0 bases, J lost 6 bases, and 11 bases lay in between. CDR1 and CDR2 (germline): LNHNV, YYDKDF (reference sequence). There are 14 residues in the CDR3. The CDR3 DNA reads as TGTGCCACCAGCAGAGAAGGACCTCGTTCTGAAGCTTTCTTT. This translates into CATSREGPRSEAFF.

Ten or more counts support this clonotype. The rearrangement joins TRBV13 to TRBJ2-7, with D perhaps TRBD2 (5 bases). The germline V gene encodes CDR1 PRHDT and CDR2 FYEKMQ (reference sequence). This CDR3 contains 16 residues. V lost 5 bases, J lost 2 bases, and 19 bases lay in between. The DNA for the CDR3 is TGTGCCAGCAGCCCAGGTGGGGAGTTTGGTCCCTACGAGCAGTACTTC. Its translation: CASSPGGEFGPYEQYF.

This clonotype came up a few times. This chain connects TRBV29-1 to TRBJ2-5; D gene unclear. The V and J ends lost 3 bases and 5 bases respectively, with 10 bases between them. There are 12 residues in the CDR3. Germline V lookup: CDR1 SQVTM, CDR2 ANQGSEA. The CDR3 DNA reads TGCAGCGTTGACAGCTATATTGAGACCCAGTACTTC. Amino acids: CSVDSYIETQYF. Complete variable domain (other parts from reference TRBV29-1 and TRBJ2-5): SAVISQKPSRDICQRGTSLTIQCQVDSQVTMMFWYRQQPGQSLTLIATANQGSEATYESGFVIDKFPISRPNLTFSTLTVSNMSPEDSSIYLCSVDSYIETQYFGPGTRLLVL.

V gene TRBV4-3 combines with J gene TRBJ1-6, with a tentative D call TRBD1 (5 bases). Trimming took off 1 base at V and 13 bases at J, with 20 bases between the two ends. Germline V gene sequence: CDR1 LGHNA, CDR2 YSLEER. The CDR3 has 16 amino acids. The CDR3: CASSQVTGTPTLPLHF. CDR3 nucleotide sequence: TGCGCCAGCAGCCAAGTAACCGGGACTCCAACTTTGCCCCTCCACTTT.

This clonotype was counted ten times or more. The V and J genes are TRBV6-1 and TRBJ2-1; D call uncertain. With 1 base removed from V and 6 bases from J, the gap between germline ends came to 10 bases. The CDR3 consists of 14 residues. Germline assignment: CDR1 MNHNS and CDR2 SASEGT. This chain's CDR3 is CASSEVERRNEQFF. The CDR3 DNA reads TGTGCCAGCAGTGAAGTCGAGCGCCGCAATGAGCAGTTCTTC.

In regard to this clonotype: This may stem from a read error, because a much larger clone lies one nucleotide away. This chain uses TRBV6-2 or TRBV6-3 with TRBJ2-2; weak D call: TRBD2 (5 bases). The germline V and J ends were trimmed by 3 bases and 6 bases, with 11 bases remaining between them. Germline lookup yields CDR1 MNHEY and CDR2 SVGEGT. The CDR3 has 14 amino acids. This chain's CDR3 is CASSYRTPPGELFF. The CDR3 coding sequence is TGTGCCAGCAGTTATAGGACTCCCCCCGGGGAGCTGTTTTTT.

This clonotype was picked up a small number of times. The CDR3 DNA reads as TGTGCCAGCAGCTTAGCTACTAGACCGGGAGAGCAGTACTTC. It specifies CASSLATRPGEQYF. The chain recombines TRBV7-2 with TRBJ2-7; perhaps TRBD2 as D (5 bases). The germline V gene has CDR1 SGHTA and CDR2 FQGNSA. The CDR3 runs to 14 residues. The ends were cut back, 0 bases at V and 7 bases at J, with 13 bases in the middle.